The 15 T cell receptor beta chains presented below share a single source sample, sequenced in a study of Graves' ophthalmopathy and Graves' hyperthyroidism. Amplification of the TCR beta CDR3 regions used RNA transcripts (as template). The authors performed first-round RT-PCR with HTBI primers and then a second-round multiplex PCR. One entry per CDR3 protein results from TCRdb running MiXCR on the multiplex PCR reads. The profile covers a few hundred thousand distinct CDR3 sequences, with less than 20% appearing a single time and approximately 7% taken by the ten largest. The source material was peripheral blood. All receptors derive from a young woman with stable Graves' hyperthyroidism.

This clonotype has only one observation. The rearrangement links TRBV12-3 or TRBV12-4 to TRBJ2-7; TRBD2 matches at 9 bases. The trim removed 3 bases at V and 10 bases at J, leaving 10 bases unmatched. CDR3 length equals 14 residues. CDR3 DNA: TGTGCCAGCAGTTTTGGGCGGGGGGGCATCGATCAGTACTTC. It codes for CASSFGRGGIDQYF.

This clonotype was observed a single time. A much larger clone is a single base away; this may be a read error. The CDR3 is CASSSAGTSGSYDQYF. CDR3 nucleotide sequence: TGCGCCAGCAGCTCCGCCGGGACTAGCGGATCCTACGATCAGTACTTC. The genes are TRBV5-1 and TRBJ2-7, with TRBD2 identical over 11 bases. The CDR3 extends over 16 amino acids. Looked up from germline, CDR1 is SGHRS and CDR2 is YFSETQ.

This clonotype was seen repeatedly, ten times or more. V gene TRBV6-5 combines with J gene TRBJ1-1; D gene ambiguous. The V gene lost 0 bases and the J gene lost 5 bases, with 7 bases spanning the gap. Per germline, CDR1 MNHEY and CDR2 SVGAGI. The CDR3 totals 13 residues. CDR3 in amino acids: CASSYSIGTEAFF. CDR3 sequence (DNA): TGTGCCAGCAGTTACTCGATAGGTACTGAAGCTTTCTTT.

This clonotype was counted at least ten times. The CDR3 DNA sequence: TGCAGCGTGGAACTTCGGACAGGGGGCGAGCAGTACTTC. This translates into CSVELRTGGEQYF. The rearrangement joins TRBV29-1 to TRBJ2-7, with TRBD1 identical over 10 bases. The CDR3 extends over 13 amino acids. Germline V lookup: CDR1 SQVTM, CDR2 ANQGSEA. V lost 6 bases to trimming and J lost 6 bases; unmatched junction nucleotides: 8.

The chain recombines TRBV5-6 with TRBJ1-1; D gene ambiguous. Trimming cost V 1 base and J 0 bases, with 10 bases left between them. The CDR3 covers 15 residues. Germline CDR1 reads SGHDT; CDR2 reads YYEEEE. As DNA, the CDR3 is TGTGCCAGCAGCTTGAATCGGATTATGAACACTGAAGCTTTCTTT. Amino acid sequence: CASSLNRIMNTEAFF.

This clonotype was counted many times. As DNA, the CDR3 is TGTGCCAGCAGCCCCTTCGAGACGATCTATGGCTACACCTTC. As protein: CASSPFETIYGYTF. The chain carries TRBV7-2 and TRBJ1-2; no reliable D call. The CDR3 has 14 residues. The germline gives CDR1 SGHTA, CDR2 FQGNSA. The V end was cut by 5 bases, the J end by 4 bases, with 14 bases between. Combining the CDR3 with reference TRBV7-2 and TRBJ1-2 gives the whole variable domain GAGVSQSPSNKVTEKGKDVELRCDPISGHTALYWYRQSLGQGLEFLIYFQGNSAPDKSGLPSDRFSAERTGGSVSTLTIQRTQQEDSAVYLCASSPFETIYGYTFGSGTRLTVV.

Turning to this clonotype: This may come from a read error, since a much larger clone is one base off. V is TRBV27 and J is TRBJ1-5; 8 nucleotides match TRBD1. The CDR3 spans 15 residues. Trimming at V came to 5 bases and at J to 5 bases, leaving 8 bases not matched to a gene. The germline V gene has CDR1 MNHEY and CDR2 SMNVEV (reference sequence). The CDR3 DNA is TGTGCCAGCAGTGCCATCGACAGGGGCCATCAGCCCCAGCATTTT. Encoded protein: CASSAIDRGHQPQHF.

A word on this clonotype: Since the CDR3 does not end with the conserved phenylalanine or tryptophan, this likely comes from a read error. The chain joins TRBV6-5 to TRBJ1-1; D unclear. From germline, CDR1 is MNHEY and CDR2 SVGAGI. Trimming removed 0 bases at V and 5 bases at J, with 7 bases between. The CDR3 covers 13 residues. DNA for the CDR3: TGTGCCAGCAGTTACTCCCCGGGGACTGAAGCTTTCTAT. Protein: CASSYSPGTEAFY.

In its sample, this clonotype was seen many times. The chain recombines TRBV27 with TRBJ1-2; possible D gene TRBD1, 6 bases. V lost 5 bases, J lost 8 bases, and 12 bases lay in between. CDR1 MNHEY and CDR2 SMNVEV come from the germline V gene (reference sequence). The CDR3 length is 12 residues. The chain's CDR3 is CASSITGHGYTF. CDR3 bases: TGTGCCAGCAGTATAACAGGGCACGGCTACACCTTC.

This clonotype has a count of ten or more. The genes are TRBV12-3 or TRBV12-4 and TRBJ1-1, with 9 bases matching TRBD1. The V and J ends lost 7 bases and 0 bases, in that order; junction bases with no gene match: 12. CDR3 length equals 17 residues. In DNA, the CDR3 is TGTGCCAGCATCTCCGGGACAGGGAGGGAGGTGAACACTGAAGCTTTCTTT. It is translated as CASISGTGREVNTEAFF.

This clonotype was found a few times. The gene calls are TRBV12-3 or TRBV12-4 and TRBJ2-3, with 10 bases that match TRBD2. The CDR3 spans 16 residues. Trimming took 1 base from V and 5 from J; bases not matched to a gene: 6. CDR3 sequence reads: CASSLGERGGLDTQYF. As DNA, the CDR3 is TGTGCCAGCAGTTTAGGGGAGCGGGGGGGTTTAGATACGCAGTATTTT.

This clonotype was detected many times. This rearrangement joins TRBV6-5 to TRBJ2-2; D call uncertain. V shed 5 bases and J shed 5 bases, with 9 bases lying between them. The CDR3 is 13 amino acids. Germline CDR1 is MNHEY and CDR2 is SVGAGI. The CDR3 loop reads CASSHEPTGELFF. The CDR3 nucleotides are TGTGCCAGCAGTCACGAACCTACCGGGGAGCTGTTTTTT.

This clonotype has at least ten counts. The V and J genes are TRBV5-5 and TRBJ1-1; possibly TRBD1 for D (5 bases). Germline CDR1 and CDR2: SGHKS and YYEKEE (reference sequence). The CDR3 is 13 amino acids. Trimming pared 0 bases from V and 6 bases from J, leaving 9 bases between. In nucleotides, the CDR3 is TGTGCCAGCAGCTTGGTTAGGGGCGCTGAAGCTTTCTTT. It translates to CASSLVRGAEAFF.

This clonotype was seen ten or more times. CDR3 DNA: TGTGCCAGCAGTTACTCGAAGGGTATGGGGAGCACCGGGGAGCTGTTTTTT. Its protein product is CASSYSKGMGSTGELFF. The rearrangement joins TRBV6-2 or TRBV6-3 to TRBJ2-2, with D possibly being TRBD2 (5 bases). Germline V CDR1 and CDR2: MNHEY, SVGEGT. Trimming pared 0 bases from V and 4 bases from J, leaving 15 bases between. The CDR3 loop spans 17 amino acids.

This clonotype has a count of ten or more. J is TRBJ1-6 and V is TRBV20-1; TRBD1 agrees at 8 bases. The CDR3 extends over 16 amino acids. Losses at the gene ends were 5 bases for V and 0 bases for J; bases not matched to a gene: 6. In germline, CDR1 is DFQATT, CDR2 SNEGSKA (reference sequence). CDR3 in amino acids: CSARTGSGSYNSPLHF. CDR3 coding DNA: TGCAGTGCTCGGACAGGGAGCGGCTCCTATAATTCACCCCTCCACTTT.